This TCR beta chain stems from a study of blood T cell repertoires in COVID-19. Study as a whole: The United States, Italy and Spain provided the acute and convalescent COVID-19 samples. PBMCs, B-cell-depleted T cells, or T cells provided the cDNA or gDNA that made up the material.

The CDR3 has 13 amino acids. Trimming shortened V by 6 bases and J by 2 bases, and 11 bases separated the two germline ends. This clone was detected once. In the authors' workflow: Quantification of nucleated cells was approximated via reference gene primer amplification. The data were produced by immunoSEQ multiplex PCR, yet TCRdb's version contains in-frame clones alone and is incomplete. V and J calls and clone size follow that table, whereas D and trimming were derived from the DNA. This repertoire shows around 100,000 clones, roughly nine tenths found once; its top ten account for about 30%. Sequencing was done on a sample of peripheral blood. The V and J genes are TRBV12-3 or TRBV12-4 and TRBJ2-7; TRBD2 might be the D (5 bases). This receptor was obtained from a woman of 80 years or more with acute or convalescent COVID-19. Here the CDR3 DNA reads TGTGCCAGCAGCCTCAGCGGCGCCTACGAGCAGTACTTC. The encoded protein is CASSLSGAYEQYF.